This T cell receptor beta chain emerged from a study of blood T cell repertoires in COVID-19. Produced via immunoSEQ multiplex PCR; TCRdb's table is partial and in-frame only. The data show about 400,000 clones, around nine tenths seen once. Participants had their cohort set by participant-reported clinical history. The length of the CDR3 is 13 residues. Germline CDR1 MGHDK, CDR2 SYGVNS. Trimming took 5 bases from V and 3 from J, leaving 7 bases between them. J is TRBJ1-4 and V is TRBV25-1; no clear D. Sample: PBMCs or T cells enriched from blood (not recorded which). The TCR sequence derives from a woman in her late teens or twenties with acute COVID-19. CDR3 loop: CASSYGANEKLFF. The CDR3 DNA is TGTGCCAGCAGTTACGGAGCTAATGAAAAACTGTTTTTT.